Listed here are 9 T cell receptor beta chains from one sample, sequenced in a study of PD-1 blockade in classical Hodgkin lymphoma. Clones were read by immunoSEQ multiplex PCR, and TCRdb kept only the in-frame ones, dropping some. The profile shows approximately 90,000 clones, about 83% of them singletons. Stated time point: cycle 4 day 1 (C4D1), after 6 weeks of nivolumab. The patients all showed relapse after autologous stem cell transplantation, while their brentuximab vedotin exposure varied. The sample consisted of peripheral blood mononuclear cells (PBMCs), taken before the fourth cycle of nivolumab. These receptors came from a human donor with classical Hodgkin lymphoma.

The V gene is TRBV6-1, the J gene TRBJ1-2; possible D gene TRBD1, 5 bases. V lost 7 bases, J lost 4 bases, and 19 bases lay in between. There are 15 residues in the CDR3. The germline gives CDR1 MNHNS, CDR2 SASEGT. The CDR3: CASTSGERTRYGYTF. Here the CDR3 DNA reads TGTGCCAGCACCTCGGGGGAACGGACCCGCTATGGCTACACCTTC.

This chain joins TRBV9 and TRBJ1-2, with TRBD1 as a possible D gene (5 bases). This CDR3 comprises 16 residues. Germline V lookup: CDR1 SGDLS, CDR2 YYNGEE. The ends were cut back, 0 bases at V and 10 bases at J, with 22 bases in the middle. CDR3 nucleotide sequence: TGTGCCAGCAGCGTAGATCCAGGGAGCCTGGCCCGGGACTACACCTTC. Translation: CASSVDPGSLARDYTF.

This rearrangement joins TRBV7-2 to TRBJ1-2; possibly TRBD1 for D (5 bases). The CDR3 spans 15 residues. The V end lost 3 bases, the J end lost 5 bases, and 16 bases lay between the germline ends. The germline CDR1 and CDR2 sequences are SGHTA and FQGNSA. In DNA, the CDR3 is TGTGCCAGCAGCTTGGGGGGTTCCTCAGGGTATGGCTACACCTTC. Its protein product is CASSLGGSSGYGYTF.

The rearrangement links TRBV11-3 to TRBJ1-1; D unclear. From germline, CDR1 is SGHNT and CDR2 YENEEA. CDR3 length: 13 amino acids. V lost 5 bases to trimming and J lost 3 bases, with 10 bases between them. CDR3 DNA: TGTGCCAGCAGCATCCAGCGGGACACTGAAGCTTTCTTT. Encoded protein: CASSIQRDTEAFF.

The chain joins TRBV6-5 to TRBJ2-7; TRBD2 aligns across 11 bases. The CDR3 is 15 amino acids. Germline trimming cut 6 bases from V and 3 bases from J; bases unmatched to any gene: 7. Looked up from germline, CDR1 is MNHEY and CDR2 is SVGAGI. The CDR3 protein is CASRDIAGGVYEQYF. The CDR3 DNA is TGTGCCAGCAGGGACATAGCGGGAGGGGTCTACGAGCAGTACTTC.

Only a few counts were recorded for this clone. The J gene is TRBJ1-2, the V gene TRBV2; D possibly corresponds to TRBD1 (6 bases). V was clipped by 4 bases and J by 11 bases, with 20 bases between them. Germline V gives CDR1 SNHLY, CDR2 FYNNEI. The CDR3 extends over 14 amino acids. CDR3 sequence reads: CASSGIGTRIWYTF. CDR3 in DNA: TGTGCCAGCAGTGGTATCGGGACACGGATTTGGTACACCTTC.

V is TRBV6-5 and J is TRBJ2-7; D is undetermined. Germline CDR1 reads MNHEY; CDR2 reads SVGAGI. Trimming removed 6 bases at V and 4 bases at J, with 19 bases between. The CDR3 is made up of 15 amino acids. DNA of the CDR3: TGTGCCAGCAGAAACCCCGGCAGACGGAAATACGAGCAGTACTTC. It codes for CASRNPGRRKYEQYF.

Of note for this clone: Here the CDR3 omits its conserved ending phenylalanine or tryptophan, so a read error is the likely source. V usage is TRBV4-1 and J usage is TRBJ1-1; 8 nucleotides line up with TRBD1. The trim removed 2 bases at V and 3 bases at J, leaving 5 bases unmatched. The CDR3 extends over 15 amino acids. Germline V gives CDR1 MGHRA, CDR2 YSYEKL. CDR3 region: CASSQQYRGDTEAFL. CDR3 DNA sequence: TGCGCCAGCAGCCAACAGTACAGGGGGGACACTGAAGCTTTCCTT.

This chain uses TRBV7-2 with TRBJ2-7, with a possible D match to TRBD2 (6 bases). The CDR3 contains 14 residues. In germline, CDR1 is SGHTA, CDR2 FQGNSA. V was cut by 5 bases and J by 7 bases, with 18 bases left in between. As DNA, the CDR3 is TGTGCCAGCAGCCCCCCCGGGACTCCGGGGGAGCAGTACTTC. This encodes CASSPPGTPGEQYF.